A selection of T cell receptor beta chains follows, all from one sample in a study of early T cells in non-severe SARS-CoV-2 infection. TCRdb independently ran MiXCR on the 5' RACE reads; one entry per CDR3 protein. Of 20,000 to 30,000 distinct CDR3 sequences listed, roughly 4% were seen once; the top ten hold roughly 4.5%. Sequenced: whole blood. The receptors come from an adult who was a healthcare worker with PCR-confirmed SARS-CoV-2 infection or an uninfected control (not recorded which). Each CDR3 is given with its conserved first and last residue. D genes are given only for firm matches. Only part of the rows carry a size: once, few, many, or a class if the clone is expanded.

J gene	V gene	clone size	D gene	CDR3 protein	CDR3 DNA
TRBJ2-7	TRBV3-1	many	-	CASSGTGTYEQYF	TGTGCCAGCAGCGGGACCGGAACCTACGAGCAGTACTTC
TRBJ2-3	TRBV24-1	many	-	CATSDSPTGDTQYF	TGTGCCACCAGTGATTCTCCTACTGGGGATACGCAGTATTTT
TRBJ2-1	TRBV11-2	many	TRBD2	CASRLTGGPYNEQFF	TGTGCCAGCAGGTTAACGGGAGGACCCTACAATGAGCAGTTCTTC
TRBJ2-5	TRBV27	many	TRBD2	CASSSLGLAGVETQYF	TGTGCCAGCAGTTCCCTTGGACTAGCGGGAGTTGAGACCCAGTACTTC
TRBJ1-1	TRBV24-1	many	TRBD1	CATSGTGGKTEVFF	TGTGCCACCAGTGGGACAGGGGGTAAAACTGAAGTTTTCTTT
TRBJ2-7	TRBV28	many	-	CATAGYEQYF	TGTGCCACCGCGGGATACGAGCAGTACTTC
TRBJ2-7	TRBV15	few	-	CATSRGGPGPPYEQYF	TGTGCCACCAGCAGAGGAGGCCCGGGGCCCCCCTACGAGCAGTACTTC
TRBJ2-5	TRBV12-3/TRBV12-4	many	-	CASSDSGVGETQYF	TGTGCCAGCAGCGACAGTGGCGTAGGGGAGACCCAGTACTTC
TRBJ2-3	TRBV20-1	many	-	CSAREGGRGTQYF	TGCAGTGCTAGAGAGGGCGGCCGGGGTACGCAGTATTTT
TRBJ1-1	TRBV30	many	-	CAWSAGDNTEAFF	TGTGCCTGGAGTGCTGGTGATAACACTGAAGCTTTCTTT
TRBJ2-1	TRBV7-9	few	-	CASIRQGVNEQFF	TGTGCCAGCATTCGTCAGGGAGTCAATGAGCAGTTCTTC
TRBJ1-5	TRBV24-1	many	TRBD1	CATSDSKQGSNQPQHF	TGTGCCACCAGTGATTCCAAACAGGGGAGCAATCAGCCCCAGCATTTT
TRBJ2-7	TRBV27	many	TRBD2	CASTSGSTYEQYF	TGTGCCAGCACTAGCGGGAGCACATACGAGCAGTACTTC
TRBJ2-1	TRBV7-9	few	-	CASNPSGQPGDEQFF	TGTGCCAGCAACCCCTCAGGACAGCCCGGGGATGAGCAGTTCTTC
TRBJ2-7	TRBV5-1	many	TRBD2	CASSLSGGSVYEQYF	TGCGCCAGCAGCTTAAGTGGCGGGAGTGTGTACGAGCAGTACTTC
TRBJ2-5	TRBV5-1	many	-	CASSQRLAGRLQETQYF	TGCGCCAGCAGCCAAAGGCTAGCAGGGAGACTCCAAGAGACCCAGTACTTC
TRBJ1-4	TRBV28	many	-	CASSSGLELFF	TGTGCCAGCAGTTCGGGTTTGGAACTGTTTTTT
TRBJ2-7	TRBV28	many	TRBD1	CASRKGLGQGYEQYF	TGTGCCAGCAGGAAAGGCCTGGGACAGGGCTACGAGCAGTACTTC
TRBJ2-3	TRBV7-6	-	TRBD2	CASSVERGGSDTRYF	TGTGCCAGCAGCGTCGAGCGGGGAGGGTCAGATACGCGGTATTTT
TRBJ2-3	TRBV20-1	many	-	CSASGGGADTQYF	TGCAGTGCTAGCGGTGGAGGCGCAGATACGCAGTATTTT
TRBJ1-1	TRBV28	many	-	CASSSNGIRRPNTEAFF	TGTGCCAGCAGTAGCAATGGGATCCGGCGGCCGAACACTGAAGCTTTCTTT
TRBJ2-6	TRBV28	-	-	CASTGQGGRSGANVLTF	TGTGCCAGCACAGGGCAGGGGGGTCGCTCTGGGGCCAACGTCCTGACTTTC
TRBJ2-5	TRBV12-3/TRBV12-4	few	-	CASSRGEAGETQYF	TGTGCCAGCAGCCGCGGTGAGGCTGGGGAGACCCAGTACTTC